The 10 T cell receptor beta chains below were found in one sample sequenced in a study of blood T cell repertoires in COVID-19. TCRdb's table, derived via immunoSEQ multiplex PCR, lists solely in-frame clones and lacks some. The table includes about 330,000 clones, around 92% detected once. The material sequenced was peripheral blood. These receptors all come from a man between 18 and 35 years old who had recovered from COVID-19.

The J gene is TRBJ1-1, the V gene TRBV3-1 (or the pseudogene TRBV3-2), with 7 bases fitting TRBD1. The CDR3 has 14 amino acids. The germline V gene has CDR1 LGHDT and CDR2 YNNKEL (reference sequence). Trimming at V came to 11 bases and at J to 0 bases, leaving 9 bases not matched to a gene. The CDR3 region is CAETKQGMNTEAFF. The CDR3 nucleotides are TGTGCCGAGACCAAACAGGGGATGAACACTGAAGCTTTCTTT.

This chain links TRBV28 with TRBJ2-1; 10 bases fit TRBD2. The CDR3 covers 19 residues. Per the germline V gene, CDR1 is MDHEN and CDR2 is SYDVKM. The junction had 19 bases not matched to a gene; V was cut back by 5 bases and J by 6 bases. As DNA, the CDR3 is TGTGCCAGCAGTGGCCTGCGTTCTAGCGGGAGCCCCGCTTCCAATGAGCAGTTCTTC. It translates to CASSGLRSSGSPASNEQFF.

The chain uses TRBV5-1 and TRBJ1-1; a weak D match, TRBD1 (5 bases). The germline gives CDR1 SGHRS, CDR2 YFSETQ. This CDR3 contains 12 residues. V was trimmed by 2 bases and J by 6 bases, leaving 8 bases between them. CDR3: CASSFLGPEAFF. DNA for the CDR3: TGCGCCAGCAGCTTCCTGGGGCCTGAAGCTTTCTTT. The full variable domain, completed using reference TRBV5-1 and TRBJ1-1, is KAGVTQTPRYLIKTRGQQVTLSCSPISGHRSVSWYQQTPGQGLQFLFEYFSETQRNKGNFPGRFSGRQFSNSRSEMNVSTLELGDSALYLCASSFLGPEAFFGQGTRLTVV.

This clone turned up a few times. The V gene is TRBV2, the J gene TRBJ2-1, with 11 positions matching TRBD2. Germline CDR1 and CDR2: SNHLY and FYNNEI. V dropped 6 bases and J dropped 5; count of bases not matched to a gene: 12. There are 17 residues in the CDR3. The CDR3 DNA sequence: TGTGCCAGCAGACACTCATCCCTAGCGGGGGGTGACAATGAGCAGTTCTTC. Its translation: CASRHSSLAGGDNEQFF.

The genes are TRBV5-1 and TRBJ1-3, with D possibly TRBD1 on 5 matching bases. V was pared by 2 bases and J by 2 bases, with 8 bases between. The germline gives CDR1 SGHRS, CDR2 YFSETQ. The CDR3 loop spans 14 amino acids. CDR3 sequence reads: CASSFEGAGNTIYF. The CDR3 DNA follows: TGCGCCAGCAGCTTTGAAGGGGCTGGAAACACCATATATTTT.

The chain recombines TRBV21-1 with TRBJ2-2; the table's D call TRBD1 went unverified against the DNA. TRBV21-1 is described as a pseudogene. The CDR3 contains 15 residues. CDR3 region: CASSKWDRGTGELFF. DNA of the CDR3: TGTGCCAGCAGCAAATGGGACAGGGGCACCGGGGAGCTGTTTTTT.

The CDR3 DNA is TGTGCCAGTAGTCCTTCGATGAGCTCCTACGAGCAGTACTTC. Its translation: CASSPSMSSYEQYF. The chain uses TRBV19 and TRBJ2-7; no definite D call. The V end lost 5 bases, the J end lost 0 bases, and 11 bases lay between the germline ends. The germline V gene has CDR1 LNHDA and CDR2 SQIVND (reference sequence). The CDR3 totals 14 residues.

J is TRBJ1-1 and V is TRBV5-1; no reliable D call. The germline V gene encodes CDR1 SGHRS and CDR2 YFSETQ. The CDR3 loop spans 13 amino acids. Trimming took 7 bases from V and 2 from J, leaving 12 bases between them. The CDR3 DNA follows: TGCGCCAGCGCTCGAGGAGAAAACACTGAAGCTTTCTTT. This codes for CASARGENTEAFF.

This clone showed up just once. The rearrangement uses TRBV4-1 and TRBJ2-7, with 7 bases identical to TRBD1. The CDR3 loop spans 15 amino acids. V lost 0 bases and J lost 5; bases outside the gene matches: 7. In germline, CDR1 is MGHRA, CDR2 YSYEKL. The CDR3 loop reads CASSQDQRGLDEQYF. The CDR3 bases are TGCGCCAGCAGCCAAGATCAGAGGGGGCTGGACGAGCAGTACTTC.

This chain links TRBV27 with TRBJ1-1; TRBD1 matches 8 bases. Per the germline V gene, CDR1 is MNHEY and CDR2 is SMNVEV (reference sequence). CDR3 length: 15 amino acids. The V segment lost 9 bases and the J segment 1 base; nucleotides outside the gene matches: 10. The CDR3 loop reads CASQGAGLSNTEAFF. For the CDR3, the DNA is TGTGCCAGTCAGGGGGCGGGGCTGTCGAACACTGAAGCTTTCTTT.